This T cell receptor (beta chain) comes out of a study of T cells expressing NK-cell markers. About the research overall: Sorted CD3+CD56-NKG2C+, CD3+CD56+NKG2C+ and CD3+CD56+NKG2C- T cells supplied the TCR beta repertoires. Overall study results and limits: The share of CD8+ T cells held by dominant NKG2C+ clonotypes was about 1.0-7.5% in about 6 donors.

On this clonotype: Its antigen is not known.

There are 16 residues in the CDR3. The germline CDR1 and CDR2 sequences are SGHDT and YYEEEE. Reprocessing the 5' RACE reads, TCRdb reports a single entry for every CDR3 protein and omits DNA. The specimen's table records some 390,000 distinct CDR3 sequences. This receptor was taken from a woman aged 45-60 years in good health. This rearrangement joins TRBV5-6 to TRBJ1-1; absent DNA, TCRdb's TRBD1 call cannot be checked. Sequenced material: blood T cells: a sorted CD56 or NKG2C T cell subset, CD4+ or CD8+ T cells, or bulk PBMC T cells (not recorded which). The CDR3 loop is CASSLRDGLGSTEAFF.